This T cell receptor beta chain was identified in a study of T cell repertoires in cytomegalovirus infection. In TCRdb, the reads were re-called with MiXCR into one record per CDR3 protein. The table records some 180,000 distinct CDR3 sequences, 17% of them present only once. CDR3 size: 16 residues. The ends were cut back, 5 bases at V and 1 base at J, with 17 bases in the middle. From germline, CDR1 is SGHVS and CDR2 FQNEAQ. Study-wide results and limits: Cumulative frequency of public TCR beta families picked out carriers of CMV plus the relevant HLA.

This clonotype has only a few counts. Its antigen is not identified. The V call is TRBV7-8, the J call TRBJ1-1, with a tentative D call TRBD1 (6 bases). Sequencing was done on a sample of CD8+ T cells from PBMCs. The clonotype was recovered from a human donor in good health (CMV status not recorded). Some clones in this sample may be carry-over from other donors' samples. Written as DNA, the CDR3 is TGTGCCAGCAGCCCCGACAGGAGGGTCCAGAACACTGAAGCTTTCTTT. Protein product: CASSPDRRVQNTEAFF.